The 5 T cell receptor beta chains in this list originate from one sample, sequenced in a study of T cell repertoires in cytomegalovirus infection. TCRdb passed the reads through MiXCR, listing each CDR3 protein once. The sample includes about 490,000 distinct CDR3 sequences, about 11% of them seen just once. Sequencing input: PBMCs. These receptors were taken from a human donor in good health (CMV status not recorded). Some clones in this sample may be carry-over from other donors' samples.

Only one count was recorded for this clonotype. V is TRBV9 and J is TRBJ1-4; perhaps TRBD1 as D (5 bases). With 0 bases removed from V and 7 bases from J, the gap between germline ends came to 19 bases. The CDR3 is 17 residues long. The V gene's germline CDR1 is SGDLS and CDR2 YYNGEE. The CDR3 sequence: CASSVVIVGGITEKLFF. In DNA form, the CDR3 reads TGTGCCAGCAGCGTAGTAATTGTGGGGGGTATAACTGAAAAACTGTTTTTT. The complete variable domain, with remaining parts taken from reference TRBV9 and TRBJ1-4, reads DSGVTQTPKHLITATGQRVTLRCSPRSGDLSVYWYQQSLDQGLQFLIQYYNGEERAKGNILERFSAQQFPDLHSELNLSSLELGDSALYFCASSVVIVGGITEKLFFGSGTQLSVL.

This chain joins TRBV5-6 and TRBJ2-7, with D hard to call. The V gene lost 5 bases and the J gene lost 0 bases, with 12 bases spanning the gap. Germline CDR1 and CDR2: SGHDT and YYEEEE. CDR3 size: 14 residues. CDR3 loop: CASSPRRHSYEQYF. For the CDR3, the DNA is TGTGCCAGCAGTCCCCGAAGACACTCCTACGAGCAGTACTTC.

This clonotype has just a few counts. This chain joins TRBV20-1 and TRBJ2-1; perhaps TRBD1 as D (6 bases). CDR1 DFQATT and CDR2 SNEGSKA come from the germline V gene (reference sequence). This CDR3 has 16 residues. Trimming cost V 3 bases and J 0 bases, with 15 bases left between them. CDR3 in DNA: TGCAGTGCTAGCCCTCGGACAGCCGCCTCCTACAATGAGCAGTTCTTC. It codes for CSASPRTAASYNEQFF.

The table lists this clonotype with many counts. The chain carries TRBV28 and TRBJ2-7; 8 bases agree with TRBD2. V lost 5 bases, J lost 5 bases, and 11 bases stayed unmatched. The CDR3 extends over 15 amino acids. The germline CDR1 and CDR2 sequences are MDHEN and SYDVKM. CDR3 bases: TGTGCCAGCAGTCCATCAGCGGGAGTAAGCAACGAGCAGTACTTC. It specifies CASSPSAGVSNEQYF.

This clonotype was detected many times. CDR3 nucleotide sequence: TGTGCCAGCAGACTGGGACTAGCGCGGGATGAGCAGTTCTTC. Its translation: CASRLGLARDEQFF. The rearrangement joins TRBV12-3 or TRBV12-4 to TRBJ2-1, with 10 nucleotides matching TRBD2. This CDR3 has 14 residues. V lost 6 bases and J lost 8; bases outside the gene matches: 7.